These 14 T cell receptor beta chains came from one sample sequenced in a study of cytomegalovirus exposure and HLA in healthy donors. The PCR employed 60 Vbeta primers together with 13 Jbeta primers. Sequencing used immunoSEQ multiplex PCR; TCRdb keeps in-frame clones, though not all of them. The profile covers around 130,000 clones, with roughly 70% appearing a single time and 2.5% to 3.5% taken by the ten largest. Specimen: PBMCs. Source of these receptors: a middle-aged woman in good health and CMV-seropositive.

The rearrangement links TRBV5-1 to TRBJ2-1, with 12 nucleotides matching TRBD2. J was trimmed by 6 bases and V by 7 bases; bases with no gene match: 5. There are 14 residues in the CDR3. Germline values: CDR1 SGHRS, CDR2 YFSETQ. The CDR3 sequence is CASRLAGVSNEQFF. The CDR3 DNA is TGCGCCAGCCGACTAGCGGGAGTCAGCAATGAGCAGTTCTTC.

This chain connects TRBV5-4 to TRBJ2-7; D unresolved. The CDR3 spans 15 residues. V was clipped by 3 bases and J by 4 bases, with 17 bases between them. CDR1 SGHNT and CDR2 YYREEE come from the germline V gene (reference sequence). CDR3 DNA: TGTGCCAGCAGCTCCCTAGGCCGCGGAATTTACGAGCAGTACTTC. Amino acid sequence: CASSSLGRGIYEQYF.

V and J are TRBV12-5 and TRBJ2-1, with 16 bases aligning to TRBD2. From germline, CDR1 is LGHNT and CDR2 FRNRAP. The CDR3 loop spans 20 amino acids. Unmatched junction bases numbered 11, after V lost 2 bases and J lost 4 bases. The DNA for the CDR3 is TGTGCTAGTGGTTTGTTTGATGGGGGGACTAGCGGGAGGGGATACAATGAGCAGTTCTTC. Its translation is CASGLFDGGTSGRGYNEQFF.

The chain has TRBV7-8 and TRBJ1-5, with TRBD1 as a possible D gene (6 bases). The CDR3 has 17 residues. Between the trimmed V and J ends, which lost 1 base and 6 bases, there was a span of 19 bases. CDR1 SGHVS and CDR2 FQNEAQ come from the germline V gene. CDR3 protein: CASSLEGASGAGQPQHF. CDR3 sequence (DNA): TGTGCCAGCAGCTTAGAAGGTGCTTCAGGGGCGGGTCAGCCCCAGCATTTT. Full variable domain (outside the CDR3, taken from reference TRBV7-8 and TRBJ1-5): GAGVSQSPRYKVAKRGQDVALRCDPISGHVSLFWYQQALGQGPEFLTYFQNEAQLDKSGLPSDRFFAERPEGSVSTLKIQRTQQEDSAVYLCASSLEGASGAGQPQHFGDGTRLSIL.

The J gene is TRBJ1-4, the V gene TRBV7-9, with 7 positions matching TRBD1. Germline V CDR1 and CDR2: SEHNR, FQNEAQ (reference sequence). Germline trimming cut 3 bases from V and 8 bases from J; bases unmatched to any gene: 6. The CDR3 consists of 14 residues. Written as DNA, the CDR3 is TGTGCCAGCAGCTTTTCTACAGGGGACGAAAAACTGTTTTTT. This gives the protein CASSFSTGDEKLFF. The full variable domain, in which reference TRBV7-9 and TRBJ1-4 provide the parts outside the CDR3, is DTGVSQNPRHKITKRGQNVTFRCDPISEHNRLYWYRQTLGQGPEFLTYFQNEAQLEKSRLLSDRFSAERPKGSFSTLEIQRTEQGDSAMYLCASSFSTGDEKLFFGSGTQLSVL.

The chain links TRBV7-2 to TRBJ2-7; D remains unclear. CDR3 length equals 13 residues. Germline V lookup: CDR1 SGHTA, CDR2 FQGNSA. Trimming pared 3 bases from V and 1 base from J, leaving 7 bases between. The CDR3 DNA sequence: TGTGCCAGCAGCTTCGGGTCTTCCTACGAGCAGTACTTC. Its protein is CASSFGSSYEQYF.

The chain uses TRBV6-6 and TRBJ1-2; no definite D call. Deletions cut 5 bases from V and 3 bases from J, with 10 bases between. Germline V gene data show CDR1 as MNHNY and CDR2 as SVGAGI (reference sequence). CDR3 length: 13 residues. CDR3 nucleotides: TGTGCCAGCAGTCGAACACGTGACTATGGCTACACCTTC. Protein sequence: CASSRTRDYGYTF.

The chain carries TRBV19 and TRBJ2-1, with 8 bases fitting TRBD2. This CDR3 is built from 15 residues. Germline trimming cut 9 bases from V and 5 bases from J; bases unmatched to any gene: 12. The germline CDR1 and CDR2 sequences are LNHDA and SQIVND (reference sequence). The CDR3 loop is CASSDPGGPNNEQFF. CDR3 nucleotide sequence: TGTGCCAGCTCAGACCCGGGAGGGCCGAACAATGAGCAGTTCTTC.

In nucleotides, the CDR3 is TGTGCCAGCAGCCGGGACTCTCTGTATGGCTACACCTTC. Its protein is CASSRDSLYGYTF. The chain uses TRBV6-5 and TRBJ1-2; TRBD1 is a possible D gene (5 bases). The CDR3 has 13 residues. Germline V lookup: CDR1 MNHEY, CDR2 SVGAGI. V lost 6 bases, J lost 5 bases, and 13 bases lay in between.

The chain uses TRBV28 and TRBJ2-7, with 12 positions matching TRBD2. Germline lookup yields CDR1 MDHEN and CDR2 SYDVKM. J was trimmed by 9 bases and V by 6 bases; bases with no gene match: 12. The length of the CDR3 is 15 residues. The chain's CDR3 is CASSSSPQLAGGQYF. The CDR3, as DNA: TGTGCCAGCAGCTCCTCCCCTCAACTAGCGGGAGGGCAGTACTTC.

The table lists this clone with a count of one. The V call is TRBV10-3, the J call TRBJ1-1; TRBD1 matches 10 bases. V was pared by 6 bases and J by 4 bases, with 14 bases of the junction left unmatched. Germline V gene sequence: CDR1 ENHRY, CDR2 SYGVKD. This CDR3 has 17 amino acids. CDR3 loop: CAISQTGGGGGGTEAFF. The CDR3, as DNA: TGTGCCATCAGCCAGACAGGGGGCGGCGGAGGGGGCACTGAAGCTTTCTTT.

CDR3 sequence reads: CAWSDYGQGGPQYF. The CDR3 DNA is TGTGCCTGGAGTGATTATGGACAGGGCGGACCCCAGTACTTC. This rearrangement joins TRBV30 to TRBJ2-5; 8 bases are a match to TRBD1. V shed 1 base, J shed 9 bases, and the junction held 10 bases outside the gene matches. The length of the CDR3 is 14 residues. CDR1 GTSNPN and CDR2 SVGIG come from the germline V gene (reference sequence).

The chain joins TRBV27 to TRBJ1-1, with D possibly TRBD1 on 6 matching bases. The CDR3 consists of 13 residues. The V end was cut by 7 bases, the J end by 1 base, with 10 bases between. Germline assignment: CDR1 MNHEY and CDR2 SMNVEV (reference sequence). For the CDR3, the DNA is TGTGCCAGCACCTGGACAGCGAACACTGAAGCTTTCTTT. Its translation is CASTWTANTEAFF.

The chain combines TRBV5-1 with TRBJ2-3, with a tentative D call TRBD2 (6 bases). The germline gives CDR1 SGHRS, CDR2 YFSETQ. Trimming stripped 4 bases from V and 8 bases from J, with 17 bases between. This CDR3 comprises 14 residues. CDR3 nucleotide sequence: TGCGCCAGCAGCGGTCGTACGGGGGAAGGTACGCAGTATTTT. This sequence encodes CASSGRTGEGTQYF.